These T cell receptor beta chains were read from a single sample in a study of OX40 agonist ivuxolimab in advanced cancers. Measured with immunoSEQ multiplex PCR; TCRdb has only the in-frame clones, and not every one. The sample lists some 90,000 clones, roughly 90% occurring once. The sequencing here drew on CD4+ or CD8+ T cells sorted from blood, taken in a trial of the OX40 agonist ivuxolimab. These TCRs come from an adult with an advanced solid tumor such as melanoma, head and neck, liver or kidney cancer. Both conserved end residues are part of each CDR3. D genes are given only for firm matches. Clone size appears in some rows only: once, few, many, or a class for an expanded clone.

abundance,v_gene,d_gene,j_gene,CDR3aa,CDR3nt
.,TRBV19,.,TRBJ2-7,CASSIEGGYEQYF,TGTGCCAGTAGTATAGAAGGGGGGTACGAGCAGTACTTC
.,TRBV18,.,TRBJ1-1,CASSPYQGSTEAFF,TGTGCCAGCTCACCATACCAGGGGAGCACTGAAGCTTTCTTT
.,TRBV27,.,TRBJ2-3,CASRRQEAPSTDTQYF,TGTGCCAGCAGGAGACAGGAGGCTCCCAGCACAGATACGCAGTATTTT
.,TRBV11-2,.,TRBJ2-7,CASIETGSSYEQYF,TGTGCCAGCATAGAGACGGGAAGCTCCTACGAGCAGTACTTC
.,TRBV28,TRBD1,TRBJ1-5,CASRSTGGSNQPQHF,TGTGCCAGCAGGTCAACAGGGGGAAGCAATCAGCCCCAGCATTTT
.,TRBV6-5,.,TRBJ2-5,CASSYSPRDGTQYF,TGTGCCAGCAGTTACTCGCCTAGGGACGGGACCCAGTACTTC
.,TRBV19,.,TRBJ2-2,CASSILAVNTGELFF,TGTGCCAGTAGTATCTTAGCGGTAAACACCGGGGAGCTGTTTTTT
.,TRBV27,.,TRBJ1-1,CASSSTPPHRLNTEAFF,TGTGCCAGCAGTTCTACCCCCCCCCACAGGTTGAACACTGAAGCTTTCTTT
.,TRBV27,.,TRBJ2-7,CASKVRGGGTYEQYF,TGTGCCAGCAAAGTTCGAGGAGGTGGTACCTACGAGCAGTACTTC
.,TRBV7-6,.,TRBJ2-5,CASSLAEGGGETQYF,TGTGCCAGCAGCTTAGCGGAGGGGGGGGGAGAGACCCAGTACTTC
.,TRBV27,.,TRBJ2-1,CASSLSAGNGQREQFF,TGTGCCAGCAGTTTATCAGCTGGGAACGGGCAGAGGGAGCAGTTCTTC
few,TRBV30,.,TRBJ1-2,CAWEAFRHGYTF,TGTGCCTGGGAGGCCTTCAGGCATGGCTACACCTTC
.,TRBV27,.,TRBJ1-2,CASSPSGPSYGYTF,TGTGCCAGCAGTCCCTCAGGTCCCTCATATGGCTACACCTTC
many,TRBV27,TRBD1,TRBJ2-1,CASGTVVDEQFF,TGTGCCAGCGGGACAGTGGTCGATGAGCAGTTCTTC
.,TRBV29-1,.,TRBJ2-7,CSVEDYSGSYEQYF,TGCAGCGTTGAAGATTATTCCGGGTCCTACGAGCAGTACTTC
.,TRBV7-2,.,TRBJ2-1,CASSFLGNEQFF,TGTGCCAGCAGCTTTTTGGGCAATGAGCAGTTCTTC
.,TRBV30,.,TRBJ1-1,CAGSPGVGRTEAFF,TGTGCCGGATCTCCTGGGGTAGGGAGGACTGAAGCTTTCTTT
.,TRBV11-2,.,TRBJ2-1,CASSLVRYEQFF,TGTGCCAGCAGCTTAGTGAGGTATGAGCAGTTCTTC
.,TRBV5-1,TRBD2,TRBJ2-1,CASSLVREGYEQFF,TGCGCCAGCAGCTTGGTCCGGGAGGGGTATGAGCAGTTCTTC
.,TRBV25-1,.,TRBJ2-7,CASSEHTGATPREQYF,TGTGCCAGCAGTGAACATACGGGGGCCACCCCTCGCGAGCAGTACTTC
.,TRBV13,TRBD2,TRBJ2-1,CASSLEAAGGQYNEQFF,TGTGCCAGCAGCTTAGAAGCAGCGGGGGGGCAATACAATGAGCAGTTCTTC
.,TRBV2,TRBD1,TRBJ1-1,CASNHPTGISLDTEAFF,TGTGCCAGCAACCACCCGACAGGGATTAGTTTGGACACTGAAGCTTTCTTT
.,TRBV30,.,TRBJ2-3,CAWSGGGSSTDTQYF,TGTGCCTGGAGTGGGGGCGGGTCTAGCACAGATACGCAGTATTTT
.,TRBV13,TRBD1,TRBJ2-3,CASSPQPGQGAVDTQYF,TGTGCCAGCAGCCCCCAACCGGGACAGGGGGCAGTAGATACGCAGTATTTT
few,TRBV6-5,TRBD1,TRBJ2-7,CASSYSTGAYEQYF,TGTGCCAGCAGTTACTCGACAGGGGCCTACGAGCAGTACTTC
.,TRBV13,.,TRBJ2-3,CASSSSGDTQYF,TGTGCCAGCAGTTCGTCCGGAGATACGCAGTATTTT
.,TRBV29-1,.,TRBJ1-1,CSVAGGLNTEAFF,TGCAGCGTTGCCGGAGGATTGAACACTGAAGCTTTCTTT
.,TRBV19,TRBD2,TRBJ2-7,CASSELAGYEQYF,TGTGCCAGTAGTGAACTAGCGGGATACGAGCAGTACTTC
.,TRBV28,TRBD2,TRBJ2-7,CASIDTSGSYEQYF,TGTGCCAGCATCGACACTAGCGGGAGCTACGAGCAGTACTTC
.,TRBV7-2,TRBD1,TRBJ2-5,CASSITGGQETQYF,TGTGCCAGCAGCATTACAGGGGGACAAGAGACCCAGTACTTC
.,TRBV7-7,.,TRBJ1-2,CASSLESLAALNYGYTF,TGTGCTAGCAGCTTAGAAAGCTTGGCAGCTTTAAACTATGGCTACACCTTC
few,TRBV12-5,.,TRBJ1-1,CASGLAQMNTEAFF,TGTGCTAGTGGTCTAGCACAAATGAACACTGAAGCTTTCTTT
.,TRBV11-3,TRBD2,TRBJ2-1,CASSQRLAGYSYNEQFF,TGTGCCAGCAGCCAACGACTAGCGGGCTACTCCTACAATGAGCAGTTCTTC
once,TRBV15,.,TRBJ1-5,CATSRPFLSERQPQHF,TGTGCCACCAGCAGACCCTTCTTGAGCGAGAGACAGCCCCAGCATTTT
.,TRBV7-8,.,TRBJ1-5,CASSPYSNQPQHF,TGTGCCAGCAGCCCCTACAGCAATCAGCCCCAGCATTTT
.,TRBV7-6,TRBD1,TRBJ2-6,CASSSTGSGANVLTF,TGTGCCAGCAGCTCGACAGGGTCAGGGGCCAACGTCCTGACTTTC
.,TRBV18,.,TRBJ1-1,CASSPQNTEAFF,TGTGCCAGCTCACCTCAGAACACTGAAGCTTTCTTT
.,TRBV7-6,TRBD1,TRBJ2-7,CASSSLGQGYEQYF,TGTGCCAGCAGCTCTCTGGGACAGGGTTACGAGCAGTACTTC
.,TRBV21-1,.,TRBJ2-1,CASSKGENGEQFF,TGTGCCAGCAGCAAAGGGGAAAATGGTGAGCAGTTCTTC
.,TRBV9,.,TRBJ2-5,CASSRGEETQYF,TGTGCCAGCAGCAGAGGCGAAGAGACCCAGTACTTC
.,TRBV27,.,TRBJ2-1,CASSSPNYNEQFF,TGTGCCAGCAGTTCGCCTAATTACAATGAGCAGTTCTTC
.,TRBV27,.,TRBJ1-1,CASSLNWAAEAFF,TGTGCCAGCAGTTTGAATTGGGCCGCTGAAGCTTTCTTT
once,TRBV18,.,TRBJ2-7,CASSPSGTPYEQYF,TGTGCCAGCTCACCTTCGGGGACGCCCTACGAGCAGTACTTC
.,TRBV4-3,.,TRBJ1-1,CASSQGSQGNTEAFF,TGCGCCAGCAGCCAAGGGTCGCAGGGGAACACTGAAGCTTTCTTT
.,TRBV27,.,TRBJ2-7,CASSLLDSSYEQYF,TGTGCCAGCAGTTTATTGGACAGCTCCTACGAGCAGTACTTC
few,TRBV6-6,TRBD1,TRBJ1-2,CASSYSGGEGYTF,TGTGCCAGCAGTTATTCAGGGGGGGAGGGCTACACCTTC
.,TRBV2,TRBD2,TRBJ2-3,CASRAGLHTDTQYF,TGTGCCAGCAGAGCGGGACTCCACACAGATACGCAGTATTTT
.,TRBV4-1,.,TRBJ2-7,CASSQVAYNSYEQYF,TGCGCCAGCAGCCAAGTGGCCTACAACTCCTACGAGCAGTACTTC
.,TRBV6-1,.,TRBJ2-7,CASSGRKGSPYF,TGTGCCAGCAGCGGACGGAAGGGGTCCCCGTACTTC
.,TRBV15,.,TRBJ1-6,CATSREGTLNSPLHF,TGTGCCACCAGCAGAGAAGGGACCCTTAATTCACCCCTCCACTTT
.,TRBV7-6,TRBD1,TRBJ2-5,CASSINRGQEETQYF,TGTGCCAGCAGCATCAATCGGGGACAGGAAGAGACCCAGTACTTC
.,TRBV4-1,TRBD2,TRBJ2-3,CASSQGPFAGGRINTDTQYF,TGCGCCAGCAGCCAAGGACCGTTCGCGGGGGGGCGTATTAACACAGATACGCAGTATTTT
few,TRBV4-1,TRBD1,TRBJ1-5,CASSQGDRDNQPQHF,TGCGCCAGCAGCCAAGGGGACAGGGACAATCAGCCCCAGCATTTT